This entry concerns a single T cell receptor beta chain. Recruits, aged roughly 18 to 89 years, lived in 24 US areas. The data were taken from a study of blood T cell repertoires in COVID-19. Study summary: Before being deemed recovered, Cohort 3 donors had two negative PCRs, clearance, or symptom resolution. Acute-phase and convalescent COVID-19 samples originated in the United States, Italy and Spain.

This CDR3 has 17 residues. The trim removed 5 bases at V and 7 bases at J, leaving 13 bases unmatched. Per germline, CDR1 LNHDA and CDR2 SQIVND (reference sequence). The protocol was immunoSEQ multiplex PCR, while the TCRdb copy is restricted to in-frame clones and leaves out a portion. The repertoire holds a few hundred thousand clones, with around nine tenths as singletons. The TCR sequence derives from a man aged 30-40 years in a cohort exposed to, infected with or recovered from COVID-19 (not recorded which). The chain recombines TRBV19 with TRBJ1-6; 8 nucleotides line up with TRBD1. Sequencing input: PBMCs or T cells enriched from blood (not recorded which). CDR3 loop: CASSLIVAGGKNSPLHF. The CDR3 nucleotides are TGTGCCAGTAGTTTAATCGTGGCAGGGGGCAAAAATTCACCCCTCCACTTT.